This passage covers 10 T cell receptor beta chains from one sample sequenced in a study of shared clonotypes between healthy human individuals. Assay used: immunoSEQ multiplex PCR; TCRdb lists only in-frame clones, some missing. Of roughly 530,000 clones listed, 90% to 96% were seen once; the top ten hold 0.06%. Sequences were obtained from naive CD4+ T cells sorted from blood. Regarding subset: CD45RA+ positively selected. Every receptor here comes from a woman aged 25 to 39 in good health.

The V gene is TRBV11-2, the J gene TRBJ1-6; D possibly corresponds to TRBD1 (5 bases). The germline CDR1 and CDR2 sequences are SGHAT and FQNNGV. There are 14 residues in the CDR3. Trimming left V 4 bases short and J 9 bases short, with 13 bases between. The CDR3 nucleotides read TGTGCCAGCAGCTATTACTGGGACCTTTCACCCCTCCACTTT. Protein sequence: CASSYYWDLSPLHF.

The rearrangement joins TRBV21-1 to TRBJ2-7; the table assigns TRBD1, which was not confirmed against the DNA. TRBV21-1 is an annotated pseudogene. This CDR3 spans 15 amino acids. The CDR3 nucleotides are TGTGCCAGCAGCAACAGGGCCCTTACTCTGATGGAGCAGTACTTC. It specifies CASSNRALTLMEQYF.

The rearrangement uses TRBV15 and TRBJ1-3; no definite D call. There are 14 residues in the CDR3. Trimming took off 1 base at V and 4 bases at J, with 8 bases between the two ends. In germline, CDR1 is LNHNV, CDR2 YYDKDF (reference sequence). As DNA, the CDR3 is TGTGCCACCAGCAGAGTTTCAACAGGAAACACCATATATTTT. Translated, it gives CATSRVSTGNTIYF.

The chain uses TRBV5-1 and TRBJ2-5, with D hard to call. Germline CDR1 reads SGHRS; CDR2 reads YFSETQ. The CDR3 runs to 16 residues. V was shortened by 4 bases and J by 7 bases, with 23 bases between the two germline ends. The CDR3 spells CASSLGYMPSILTQYF. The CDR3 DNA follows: TGCGCCAGCAGCCTAGGGTATATGCCATCCATCCTGACCCAGTACTTC. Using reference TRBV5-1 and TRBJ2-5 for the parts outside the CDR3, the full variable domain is KAGVTQTPRYLIKTRGQQVTLSCSPISGHRSVSWYQQTPGQGLQFLFEYFSETQRNKGNFPGRFSGRQFSNSRSEMNVSTLELGDSALYLCASSLGYMPSILTQYFGPGTRLLVL.

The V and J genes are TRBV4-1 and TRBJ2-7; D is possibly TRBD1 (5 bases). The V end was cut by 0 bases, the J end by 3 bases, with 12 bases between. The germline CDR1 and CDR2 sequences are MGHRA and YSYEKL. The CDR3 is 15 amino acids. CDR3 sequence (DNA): TGCGCCAGCAGCCAAGATCGAGACAGCCACTACGAGCAGTACTTC. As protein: CASSQDRDSHYEQYF.

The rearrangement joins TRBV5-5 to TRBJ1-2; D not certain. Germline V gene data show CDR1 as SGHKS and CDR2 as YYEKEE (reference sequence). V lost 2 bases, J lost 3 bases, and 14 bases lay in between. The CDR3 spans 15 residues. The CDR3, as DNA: TGTGCCAGCAGCTTAGGAGACACTAGGCACTATGGCTACACCTTC. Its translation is CASSLGDTRHYGYTF.

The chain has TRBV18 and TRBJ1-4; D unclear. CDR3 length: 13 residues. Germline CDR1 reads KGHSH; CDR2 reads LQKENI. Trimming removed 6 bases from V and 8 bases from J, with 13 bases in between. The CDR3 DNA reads TGTGCCAGCTCCGGACTTACGCACGAAAAACTGTTTTTT. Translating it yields CASSGLTHEKLFF.

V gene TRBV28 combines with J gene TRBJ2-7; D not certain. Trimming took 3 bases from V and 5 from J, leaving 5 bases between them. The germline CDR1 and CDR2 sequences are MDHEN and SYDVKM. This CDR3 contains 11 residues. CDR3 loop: CASSLSHEQYF. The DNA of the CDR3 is TGTGCCAGCAGTTTGAGTCACGAGCAGTACTTC.

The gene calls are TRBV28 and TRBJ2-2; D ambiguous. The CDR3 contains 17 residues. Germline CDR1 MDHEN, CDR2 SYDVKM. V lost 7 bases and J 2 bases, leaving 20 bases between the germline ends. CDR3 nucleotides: TGTGCCAGCACCTCTACGTGGAACTATCTCAACACCGGGGAGCTGTTTTTT. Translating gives CASTSTWNYLNTGELFF.

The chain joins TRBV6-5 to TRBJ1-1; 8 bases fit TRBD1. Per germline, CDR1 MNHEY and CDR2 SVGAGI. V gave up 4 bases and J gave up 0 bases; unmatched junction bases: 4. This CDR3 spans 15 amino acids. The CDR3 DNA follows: TGTGCCAGCAGTTGGGCAGGGGGCCTGAACACTGAAGCTTTCTTT. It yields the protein CASSWAGGLNTEAFF.